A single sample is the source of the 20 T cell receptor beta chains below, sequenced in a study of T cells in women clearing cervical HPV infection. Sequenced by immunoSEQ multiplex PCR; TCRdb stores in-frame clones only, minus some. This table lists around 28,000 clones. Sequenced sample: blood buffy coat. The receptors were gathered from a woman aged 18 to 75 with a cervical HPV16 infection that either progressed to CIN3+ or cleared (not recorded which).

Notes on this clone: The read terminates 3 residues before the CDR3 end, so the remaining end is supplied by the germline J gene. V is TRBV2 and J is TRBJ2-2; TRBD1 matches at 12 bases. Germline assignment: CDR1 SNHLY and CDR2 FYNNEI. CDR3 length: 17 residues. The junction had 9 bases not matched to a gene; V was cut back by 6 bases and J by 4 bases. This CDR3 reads CASRGQGAALSTGELFF. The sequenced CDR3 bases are TGTGCCAGCAGGGGACAGGGGGCTGCCTTATCCACCGGGGAG.

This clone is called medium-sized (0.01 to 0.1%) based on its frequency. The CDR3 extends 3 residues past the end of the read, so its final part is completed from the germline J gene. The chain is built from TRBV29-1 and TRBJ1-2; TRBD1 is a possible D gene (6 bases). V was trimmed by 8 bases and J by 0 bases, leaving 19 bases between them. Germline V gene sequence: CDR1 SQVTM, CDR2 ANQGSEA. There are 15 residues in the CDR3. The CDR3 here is CSTSPGTGPNYGYTF. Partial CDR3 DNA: TGCAGCACTTCCCCCGGAACAGGGCCTAACTATGGC.

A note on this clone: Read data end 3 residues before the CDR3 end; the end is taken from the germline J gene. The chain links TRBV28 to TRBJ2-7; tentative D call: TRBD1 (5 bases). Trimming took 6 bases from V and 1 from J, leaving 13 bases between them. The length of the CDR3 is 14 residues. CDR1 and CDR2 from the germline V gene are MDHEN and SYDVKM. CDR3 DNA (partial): TGTGCCAGCAGCTGGGTAGGGGTATCCTACGAG. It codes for CASSWVGVSYE. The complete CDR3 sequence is CASSWVGVSYEQYF.

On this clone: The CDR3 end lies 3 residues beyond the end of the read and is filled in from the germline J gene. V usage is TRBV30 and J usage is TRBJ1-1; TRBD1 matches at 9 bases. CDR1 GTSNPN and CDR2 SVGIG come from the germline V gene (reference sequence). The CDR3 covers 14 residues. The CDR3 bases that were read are TGTGCCTGGAGTACTGGACAGGGGCAAGAGACA. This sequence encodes CAWSTGQGQET. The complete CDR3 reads CAWSTGQGQETAFF.

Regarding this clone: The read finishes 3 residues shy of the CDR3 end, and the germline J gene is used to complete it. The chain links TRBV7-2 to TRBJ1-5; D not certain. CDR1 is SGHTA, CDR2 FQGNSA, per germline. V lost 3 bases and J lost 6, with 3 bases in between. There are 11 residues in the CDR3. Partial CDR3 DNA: TGTGCCAGCAGCTTCAGTCAGCCC. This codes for CASSFSQP. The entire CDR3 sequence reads CASSFSQPQHF.

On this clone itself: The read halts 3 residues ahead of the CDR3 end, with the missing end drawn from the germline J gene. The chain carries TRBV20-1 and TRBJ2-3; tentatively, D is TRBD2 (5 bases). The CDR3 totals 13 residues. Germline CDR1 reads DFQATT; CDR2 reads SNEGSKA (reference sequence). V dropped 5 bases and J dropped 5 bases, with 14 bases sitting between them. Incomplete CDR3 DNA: TGCAGTGCTGCCGGCTCTAGCTTAGATACG. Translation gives CSAAGSSLDT. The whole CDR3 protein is CSAAGSSLDTQYF.

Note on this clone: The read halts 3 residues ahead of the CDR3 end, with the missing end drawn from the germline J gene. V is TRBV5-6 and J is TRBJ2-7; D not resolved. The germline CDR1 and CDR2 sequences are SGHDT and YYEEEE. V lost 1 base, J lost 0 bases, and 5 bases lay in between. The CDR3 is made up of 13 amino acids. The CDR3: CASSLSFSYEQYF. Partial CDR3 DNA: TGTGCCAGCAGCTTGTCCTTCTCCTACGAG. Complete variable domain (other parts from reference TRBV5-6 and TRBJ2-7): DAGVTQSPTHLIKTRGQQVTLRCSPKSGHDTVSWYQQALGQGPQFIFQYYEEEERQRGNFPDRFSGHQFPNYSSELNVNALLLGDSALYLCASSLSFSYEQYFGPGTRLTVT.

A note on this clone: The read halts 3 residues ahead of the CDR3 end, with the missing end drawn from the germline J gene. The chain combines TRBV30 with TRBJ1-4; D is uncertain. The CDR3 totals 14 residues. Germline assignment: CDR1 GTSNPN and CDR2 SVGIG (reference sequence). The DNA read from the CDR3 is TGTGCCTGCCTTCGTGAGAGCTATAATTCACCA. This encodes CACLRESYNSP. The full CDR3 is CACLRESYNSPLFF.

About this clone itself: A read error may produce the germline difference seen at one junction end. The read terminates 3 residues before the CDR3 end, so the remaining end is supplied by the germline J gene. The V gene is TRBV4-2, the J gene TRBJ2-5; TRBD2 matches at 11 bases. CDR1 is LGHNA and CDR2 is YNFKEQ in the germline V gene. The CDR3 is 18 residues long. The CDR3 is CASSQAPLAGARQETQYF. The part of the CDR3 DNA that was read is TGCGCCAGCAGCCAAGCACCACTAGCGGGGGCCAGACAAGAGACC.

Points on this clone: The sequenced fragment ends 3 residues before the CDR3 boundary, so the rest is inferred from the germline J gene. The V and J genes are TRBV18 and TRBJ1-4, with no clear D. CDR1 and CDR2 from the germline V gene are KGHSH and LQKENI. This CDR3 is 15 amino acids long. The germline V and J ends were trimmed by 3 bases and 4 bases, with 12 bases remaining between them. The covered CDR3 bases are TGTGCCAGCTCACCCTCCTTGCGGAGTAATGAAAAA. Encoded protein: CASSPSLRSNEK. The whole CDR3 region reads CASSPSLRSNEKLFF.

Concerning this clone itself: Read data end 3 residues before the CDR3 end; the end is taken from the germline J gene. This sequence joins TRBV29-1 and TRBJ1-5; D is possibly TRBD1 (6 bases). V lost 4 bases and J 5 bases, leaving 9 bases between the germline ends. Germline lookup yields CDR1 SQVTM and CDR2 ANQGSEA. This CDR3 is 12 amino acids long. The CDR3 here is CSVGGGDQPQHF. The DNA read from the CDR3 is TGCAGCGTTGGAGGGGGGGATCAGCCC.

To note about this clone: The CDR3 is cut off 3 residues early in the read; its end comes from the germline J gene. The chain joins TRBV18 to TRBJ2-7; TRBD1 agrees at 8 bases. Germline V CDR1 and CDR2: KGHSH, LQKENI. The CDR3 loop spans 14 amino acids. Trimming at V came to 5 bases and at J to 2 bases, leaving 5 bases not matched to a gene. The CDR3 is CASSSGQGTYEQYF. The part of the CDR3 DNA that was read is TGTGCCAGCTCATCAGGACAGGGAACCTACGAG.

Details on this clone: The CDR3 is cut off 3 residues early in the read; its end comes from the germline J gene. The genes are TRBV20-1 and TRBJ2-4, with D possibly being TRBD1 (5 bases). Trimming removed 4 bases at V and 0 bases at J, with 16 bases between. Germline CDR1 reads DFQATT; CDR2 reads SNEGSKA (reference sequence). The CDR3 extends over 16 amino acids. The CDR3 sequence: CSATRGPNLAKNIQYF. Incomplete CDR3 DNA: TGCAGTGCTACAAGGGGCCCAAATTTAGCCAAAAACATT.

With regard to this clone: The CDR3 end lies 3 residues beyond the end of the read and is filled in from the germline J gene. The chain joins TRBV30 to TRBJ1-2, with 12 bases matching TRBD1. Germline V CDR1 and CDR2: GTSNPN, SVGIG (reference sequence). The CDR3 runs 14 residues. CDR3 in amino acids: CAWSVGQGARGYTF. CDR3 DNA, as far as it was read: TGTGCCTGGAGTGTGGGACAGGGGGCAAGGGGC.

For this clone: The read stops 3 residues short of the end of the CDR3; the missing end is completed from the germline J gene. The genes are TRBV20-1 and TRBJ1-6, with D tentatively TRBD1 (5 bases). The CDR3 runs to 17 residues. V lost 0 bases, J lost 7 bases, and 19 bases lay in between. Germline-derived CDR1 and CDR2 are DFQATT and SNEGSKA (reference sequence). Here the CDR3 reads CSARDRSGKKKNSPLHF. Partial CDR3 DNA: TGCAGTGCTAGAGATCGGTCAGGGAAAAAAAAGAATTCACCC.

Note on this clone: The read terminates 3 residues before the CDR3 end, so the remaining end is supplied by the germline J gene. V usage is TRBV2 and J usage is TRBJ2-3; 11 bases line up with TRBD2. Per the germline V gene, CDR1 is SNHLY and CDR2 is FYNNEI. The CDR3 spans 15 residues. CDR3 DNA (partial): TGTGCCAGCATCGTAGCGGGGGGGAGGCAAGAGACG. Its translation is CASIVAGGRQET. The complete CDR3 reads CASIVAGGRQETQYF.

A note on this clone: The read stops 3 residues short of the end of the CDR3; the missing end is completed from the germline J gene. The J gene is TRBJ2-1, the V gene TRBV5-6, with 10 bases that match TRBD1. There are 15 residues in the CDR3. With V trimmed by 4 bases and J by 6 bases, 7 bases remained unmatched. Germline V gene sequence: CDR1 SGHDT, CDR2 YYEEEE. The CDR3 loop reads CASSPRDRGLNEQFF. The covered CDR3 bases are TGTGCCAGCAGCCCCCGGGACAGGGGCCTCAATGAG. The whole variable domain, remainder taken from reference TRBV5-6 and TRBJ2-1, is DAGVTQSPTHLIKTRGQQVTLRCSPKSGHDTVSWYQQALGQGPQFIFQYYEEEERQRGNFPDRFSGHQFPNYSSELNVNALLLGDSALYLCASSPRDRGLNEQFFGPGTRLTVL.

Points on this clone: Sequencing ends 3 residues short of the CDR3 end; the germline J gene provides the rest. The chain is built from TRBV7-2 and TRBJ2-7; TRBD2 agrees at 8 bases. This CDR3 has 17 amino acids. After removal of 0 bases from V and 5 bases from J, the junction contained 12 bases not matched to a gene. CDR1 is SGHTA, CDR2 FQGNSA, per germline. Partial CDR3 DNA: TGTGCCAGCAGCTTAGCCCCTAGGGGTAGCGGGGACGACGAG. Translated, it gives CASSLAPRGSGDDE. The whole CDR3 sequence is CASSLAPRGSGDDEQYF.

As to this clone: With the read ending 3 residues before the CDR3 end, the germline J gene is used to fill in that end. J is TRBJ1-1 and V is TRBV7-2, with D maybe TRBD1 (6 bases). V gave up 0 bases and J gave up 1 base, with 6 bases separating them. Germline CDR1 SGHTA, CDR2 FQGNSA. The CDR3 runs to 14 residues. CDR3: CASSLAGGNTEAFF. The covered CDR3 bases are TGTGCCAGCAGCTTAGCAGGGGGGAACACTGAA.

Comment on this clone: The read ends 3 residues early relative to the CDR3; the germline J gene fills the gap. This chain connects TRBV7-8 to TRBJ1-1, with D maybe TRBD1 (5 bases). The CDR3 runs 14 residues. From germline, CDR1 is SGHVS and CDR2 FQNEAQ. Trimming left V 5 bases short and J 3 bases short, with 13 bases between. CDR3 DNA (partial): TGTGCCAGCAGCCCCAAAACAGGCGACACTGAA. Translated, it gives CASSPKTGDTE. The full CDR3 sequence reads CASSPKTGDTEAFF.